This T cell receptor beta chain was sequenced for a study of tumor-infiltrating lymphocytes in localized non-small cell lung cancer. The study, taken as a whole, reports: Technical variation could not be separated from intratumor heterogeneity here. Tumors had more T cell infiltration than uninvolved lung, per TCRbeta sequencing and CD3 counts.

Produced via immunoSEQ multiplex PCR; TCRdb's table is partial and in-frame only. The table records some 9,300 clones, more than 75% of them present only once. With regard to this clone: Its antigen is undetermined.

The germline V and J ends were trimmed by 11 bases and 4 bases, with 15 bases remaining between them. Germline V gene lookup returns CDR1 KGHSH and CDR2 LQKENI. The CDR3 covers 13 residues. The TCR originated in a human donor with non-small cell lung cancer. The V call is TRBV18, the J call TRBJ1-3; D is unclear. Sample: lung tumor tissue. CDR3 amino acids: CASLEGAGNTIYF. DNA for the CDR3: TGTGCCTCACTCGAGGGAGCCGGAAACACCATATATTTT.